These T cell receptor beta chains were read from a single sample in a study of lymphopenia after photon versus proton radiotherapy. Using immunoSEQ multiplex PCR, the repertoire was profiled, and TCRdb retains in-frame clones only, with some absent. The sample consists of 150,000 to 200,000 clones, 75% to 90% of them appearing once. This material consisted of peripheral blood, taken from a patient treated with photon-based radiotherapy. These receptors all stem from a man aged 50-59 years with gastric cancer. Both conserved end residues are part of each CDR3. D genes are given only for firm matches. Clone size, where shown, is once, few, many, or a class for clones that have expanded.

-	TRBV7-7	TRBJ2-7	-	CASSSQEGLYEQYF	TGTGCCAGCAGCTCACAAGAAGGGCTCTACGAGCAGTACTTC
-	TRBV30	TRBJ2-5	-	CAWSASGETQYF	TGTGCCTGGAGTGCGAGCGGAGAGACCCAGTACTTC
-	TRBV5-4	TRBJ1-4	-	CASSPMTGTNEKLFF	TGTGCCAGCAGCCCCATGACAGGAACTAATGAAAAACTGTTTTTT
-	TRBV19	TRBJ2-3	-	CASSPRQDTQYF	TGTGCCAGTAGTCCTCGGCAAGATACGCAGTATTTT
-	TRBV19	TRBJ1-2	TRBD1	CASISQGLGYTF	TGTGCCAGTATATCACAGGGGCTTGGCTACACCTTC
-	TRBV6-1	TRBJ1-5	-	CASSGLYRADQPQHF	TGTGCCAGCAGTGGATTATACAGGGCGGATCAGCCCCAGCATTTT
-	TRBV5-1	TRBJ1-4	-	CASCLQEPNEKLFF	TGCGCCAGCTGTCTACAGGAGCCTAATGAAAAACTGTTTTTT
-	TRBV5-1	TRBJ2-7	-	CASSPDRTVKDEQYF	TGCGCCAGCAGCCCGGACCGAACCGTAAAGGACGAGCAGTACTTC
-	TRBV11-2	TRBJ1-3	-	CASSRRSSGNTIYF	TGTGCCAGCAGTCGCAGGTCCTCTGGAAACACCATATATTTT
-	TRBV25-1	TRBJ2-2	-	CASSEYWGRTPGELFF	TGTGCCAGCAGTGAATATTGGGGCAGGACCCCCGGGGAGCTGTTTTTT
few	TRBV29-1	TRBJ1-1	-	CSAGTTAEAFF	TGCAGCGCCGGGACTACGGCTGAAGCTTTCTTT
-	TRBV7-8	TRBJ2-3	-	CASSLAGPDTQYF	TGTGCCAGCAGCTTAGCAGGGCCAGATACGCAGTATTTT
-	TRBV28	TRBJ2-7	TRBD2	CASSLSGGPYEQYF	TGTGCCAGCAGTTTATCGGGGGGGCCCTACGAGCAGTACTTC
-	TRBV19	TRBJ1-2	-	CASSMNEGGYGYTF	TGTGCCAGTAGTATGAACGAGGGAGGCTATGGCTACACCTTC
-	TRBV6-5	TRBJ1-2	-	CASSPARDYGYTF	TGTGCCAGCAGCCCCGCCCGGGACTATGGCTACACCTTC
-	TRBV30	TRBJ2-3	-	CAWSKVEGDTQYF	TGTGCCTGGAGTAAGGTCGAGGGGGATACGCAGTATTTT
-	TRBV18	TRBJ1-5	-	CASSPNGPNQPQHF	TGTGCCAGCTCACCAAACGGACCCAATCAGCCCCAGCATTTT
-	TRBV2	TRBJ1-5	-	CASRRGVNQPQHF	TGTGCCAGCAGAAGAGGGGTCAATCAGCCCCAGCATTTT
-	TRBV5-4	TRBJ1-1	-	CASSFGEFEAFF	TGTGCCAGCAGCTTCGGGGAATTTGAAGCTTTCTTT
-	TRBV19	TRBJ1-2	-	CASLFKVGNYGYTF	TGTGCCAGTCTCTTCAAGGTGGGCAACTATGGCTACACCTTC
-	TRBV28	TRBJ1-2	TRBD1	CASSLPDPGQDMGGYTF	TGTGCCAGCAGTTTACCCGACCCGGGACAGGATATGGGTGGCTACACCTTC
-	TRBV6-6	TRBJ1-2	-	CASSYSSQIYGYTF	TGTGCCAGCAGTTACTCGAGTCAGATCTATGGCTACACCTTC
-	TRBV9	TRBJ2-4	-	CASYHRSSLAKNIQYF	TGTGCCAGCTACCATAGGAGTTCCTTAGCCAAAAACATTCAGTACTTC
-	TRBV6-1	TRBJ2-5	-	CASRGASQETQYF	TGTGCCAGCAGAGGGGCTTCACAAGAGACCCAGTACTTC
-	TRBV28	TRBJ1-5	-	CASHASGNQPQHF	TGTGCCAGCCATGCCAGTGGCAATCAGCCCCAGCATTTT
-	TRBV6-5	TRBJ2-5	-	CASKVDHQGTQYF	TGTGCCAGCAAGGTAGACCACCAAGGGACCCAGTACTTC
-	TRBV4-1	TRBJ1-2	-	CASSQGQGPAANYGYTF	TGCGCCAGCAGCCAAGGCCAGGGGCCGGCCGCTAACTATGGCTACACCTTC
-	TRBV20-1	TRBJ2-3	TRBD2	CSARLAGPQYF	TGCAGTGCACGACTAGCGGGACCGCAGTATTTT
-	TRBV6-4	TRBJ1-2	TRBD1	CASSDAGTGKGYTF	TGTGCCAGCAGTGACGCCGGGACAGGGAAGGGCTACACCTTC
-	TRBV19	TRBJ2-1	TRBD2	CASSIGLAGVHEQFF	TGTGCCAGTAGTATAGGACTAGCGGGAGTCCATGAGCAGTTCTTC
-	TRBV6-5	TRBJ1-2	-	CASSLQGFRGYTF	TGTGCCAGCAGTTTACAGGGATTTCGTGGCTACACCTTC
once	TRBV10-3	TRBJ2-3	TRBD2	CAIRGLEDTDTQYF	TGTGCCATCAGGGGACTAGAGGACACAGATACGCAGTATTTT
once	TRBV6-5	TRBJ2-7	-	CASSSSHQGAYEQYF	TGTGCCAGCAGTTCGTCCCACCAGGGAGCCTACGAGCAGTACTTC
-	TRBV19	TRBJ2-1	-	CASRLMGDEQFF	TGTGCCAGTAGATTGATGGGGGATGAGCAGTTCTTC
once	TRBV25-1	TRBJ1-2	-	CASSASRVGGYTF	TGTGCCAGCAGTGCTTCCCGGGTTGGTGGCTACACCTTC
-	TRBV9	TRBJ1-2	-	CASSVNRDSYGYTF	TGTGCCAGCAGCGTAAACAGGGATAGCTATGGCTACACCTTC
many	TRBV7-9	TRBJ2-7	-	CASSPRQSSYEQYF	TGTGCCAGCAGCCCCAGACAGAGCTCCTACGAGCAGTACTTC
-	TRBV30	TRBJ1-5	-	CAWSGRGDQPQHF	TGTGCCTGGAGTGGCAGGGGTGATCAGCCCCAGCATTTT
-	TRBV11-3	TRBJ2-5	-	CASSLSLGETQYF	TGTGCCAGCAGCTTAAGTTTGGGAGAGACCCAGTACTTC
-	TRBV27	TRBJ2-3	TRBD1	CASSYGQGSDTQYF	TGTGCCAGCAGTTACGGACAGGGCTCAGATACGCAGTATTTT
-	TRBV28	TRBJ2-1	TRBD2	CASSAGLAGLYNEQFF	TGTGCCAGCAGTGCGGGACTAGCGGGGTTGTACAATGAGCAGTTCTTC
-	TRBV5-6	TRBJ2-3	-	CASSYTDTQYF	TGTGCCAGCAGCTACACAGATACGCAGTATTTT
-	TRBV7-9	TRBJ2-6	-	CASSSRTAFSGANVLTF	TGTGCCAGCAGCTCTCGGACAGCCTTCTCTGGGGCCAACGTCCTGACTTTC
-	TRBV7-2	TRBJ2-5	TRBD2	CASSLELAGYQETQYF	TGTGCCAGCAGCTTAGAACTAGCGGGATACCAAGAGACCCAGTACTTC
-	TRBV19	TRBJ2-2	TRBD1	CASSRGQGLPGELFF	TGTGCCAGTAGTAGGGGACAGGGGTTGCCCGGGGAGCTGTTTTTT
-	TRBV28	TRBJ2-5	-	CASRTDNQETQYF	TGTGCCAGCCGAACGGACAACCAAGAGACCCAGTACTTC
-	TRBV9	TRBJ1-3	-	CASSVGRAGRTGNTIYF	TGTGCCAGCAGCGTAGGAAGGGCAGGCCGAACTGGAAACACCATATATTTT
-	TRBV27	TRBJ2-1	TRBD2	CASRSGTSAYNEQFF	TGTGCCAGCAGATCGGGGACTAGCGCTTACAATGAGCAGTTCTTC
-	TRBV10-3	TRBJ1-2	-	CAISESMADYGYTF	TGTGCCATCAGTGAGTCGATGGCAGACTATGGCTACACCTTC
-	TRBV5-1	TRBJ2-7	TRBD2	CASRATSAYEQYF	TGCGCCAGCAGGGCGACTAGCGCCTACGAGCAGTACTTC
-	TRBV7-2	TRBJ2-7	-	CASSADSSYEQYF	TGTGCCAGCAGCGCAGACAGCTCCTACGAGCAGTACTTC
-	TRBV7-6	TRBJ2-3	TRBD1	CASSLVRTGRYVTDTQYF	TGTGCCAGCAGCTTAGTGCGGACAGGGCGATATGTAACAGATACGCAGTATTTT